The 3 T cell receptor beta chains below all came from one sample that was sequenced in a study of response to subunit inactivated influenza vaccine. TCRdb itself ran the RT-PCR reads through MiXCR, one entry per CDR3 protein. This table has 300,000 to 350,000 distinct CDR3 sequences, about 20% appearing once. Here the sequenced sample was PBMCs from blood, taken less than 22 months after vaccination. The receptors derive from a man in his fifties or sixties who received an inactivated influenza vaccine.

The chain uses TRBV5-1 and TRBJ2-2; D unresolved. The V gene lost 0 bases and the J gene lost 7 bases, with 16 bases spanning the gap. Germline CDR1 reads SGHRS; CDR2 reads YFSETQ. The CDR3 loop spans 16 amino acids. This chain's CDR3 is CASSLGSTAVSGELFF. CDR3 DNA sequence: TGCGCCAGCAGCTTGGGGTCGACGGCGGTTAGCGGGGAGCTGTTTTTT.

The V gene is TRBV29-1, the J gene TRBJ2-3, with D perhaps assigned TRBD1 or TRBD2 (5 bases each). V lost 3 bases to trimming and J lost 0 bases, with 10 bases between them. The CDR3 spans 14 residues. CDR1 is SQVTM and CDR2 is ANQGSEA in the germline V gene. The CDR3 loop is CSVDDRDSTDTQYF. The CDR3 coding sequence is TGCAGCGTTGATGATCGGGACAGCACAGATACGCAGTATTTT.

The sample holds one count of this clonotype. The chain has TRBV6-1 and TRBJ2-7; possible D gene TRBD2, 5 bases. Germline V CDR1 and CDR2: MNHNS, SASEGT. V was shortened by 5 bases and J by 0 bases, with 11 bases between the two germline ends. The CDR3 is 14 residues long. The CDR3 sequence is CASSPTGNSYEQYF. The DNA of the CDR3 is TGTGCCAGCAGTCCCACGGGGAACTCCTACGAGCAGTACTTC.